The clone carrying this TCR beta chain was counted a few times. Its antigen remains unidentified. This entry comes from a study of cytomegalovirus exposure and HLA in healthy donors. Generated by immunoSEQ multiplex PCR, the TCRdb table keeps only in-frame clones and is missing some. Altogether some 140,000 clones are present, 65% to 90% being singletons, with the ten largest covering about 22%. Overall study results and limits: A list of 150 to 200 TCR beta chains associated with cytomegalovirus was given.

The germline gives CDR1 LNHDA, CDR2 SQIVND (reference sequence). V dropped 5 bases and J dropped 7 bases, with 12 bases sitting between them. CDR3 size: 14 residues. The receptor was isolated from a man younger than 30 in good health and CMV-seropositive. This chain links TRBV19 with TRBJ2-6; TRBD1 might be the D (5 bases). Material: PBMCs. CDR3 coding DNA: TGTGCCAGTAGTCCCAGGGAATCAGCCAACGTCCTGACTTTC. Translated, it gives CASSPRESANVLTF.